This TCR beta chain appears in the sequencing data of a study of T cells in Graves' hyperthyroidism and ophthalmopathy. If no ophthalmopathy progression occurred within 18 months, Graves' hyperthyroidism was stable. This clonotype was found many times. The antigen is not known. The CDR3 runs to 15 residues. Per the germline V gene, CDR1 is DFQATT and CDR2 is SNEGSKA (reference sequence). V trimming: 6 bases; J trimming: 5 bases; junction bases outside the gene matches: 9. Amplification targeted TCR beta CDR3 regions from RNA transcripts. HTBI primers were used for first-round RT-PCR of the TCR CDR3. TCRdb called the multiplex PCR reads again in MiXCR, with one record for every CDR3 protein. Of some 440,000 distinct CDR3 sequences listed, roughly 14% were seen once; the top ten hold 7.5% to 9%. General study points: Blood also carried most thyroid clonotypes expanded above 0.001.

This receptor was identified in a woman between 18 and 29 years old with Graves' hyperthyroidism. The J gene is TRBJ2-5, the V gene TRBV20-1, with TRBD2 identical over 13 bases. The specimen sequenced was blood. This chain's CDR3 is CSATRTSGGTETQYF. The CDR3, as DNA: TGCAGTGCCACCAGGACTAGCGGGGGAACGGAGACCCAGTACTTC.